This T cell receptor beta chain was captured in a study of identifying expanded T cells in peripheral blood. General study findings and limits: Over two and four weeks, about 15 and 19 clones changed, versus approximately 1.1 between replicates.

Using immunoSEQ multiplex PCR, the repertoire was profiled, and TCRdb retains in-frame clones only, with some absent. The table lists 130,000 or so clones, more than 80% of them singletons. Concerning this clone itself: Antigen: not known.

V lost 4 bases and J 0 bases, leaving 16 bases between the germline ends. The CDR3 consists of 16 residues. Germline assignment: CDR1 LNHDA and CDR2 SQIVND (reference sequence). This TCR was recovered from a person aged 18 to 75 in good health. The sequencing input was blood. This chain connects TRBV19 to TRBJ2-7; D gene ambiguous. The CDR3: CASSSRGALNSYEQYF. The CDR3 nucleotides read TGTGCCAGTAGTAGTCGAGGAGCTCTAAACTCCTACGAGCAGTACTTC.